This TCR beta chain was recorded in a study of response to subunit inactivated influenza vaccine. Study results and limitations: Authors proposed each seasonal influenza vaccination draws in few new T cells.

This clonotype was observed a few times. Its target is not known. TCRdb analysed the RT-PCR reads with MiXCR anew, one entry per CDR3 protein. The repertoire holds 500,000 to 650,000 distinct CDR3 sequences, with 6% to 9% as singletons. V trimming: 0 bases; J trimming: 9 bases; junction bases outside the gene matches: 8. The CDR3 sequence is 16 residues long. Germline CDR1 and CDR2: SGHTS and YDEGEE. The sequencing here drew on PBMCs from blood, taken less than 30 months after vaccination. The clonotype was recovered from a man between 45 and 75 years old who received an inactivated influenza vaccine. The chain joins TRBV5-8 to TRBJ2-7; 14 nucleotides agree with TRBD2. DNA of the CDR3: TGTGCCAGCAGCTTGGATTGGACTAGCGGGAGGAAAGGGCAGTACTTC. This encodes CASSLDWTSGRKGQYF.